The following is a T cell receptor beta chain sequence with its context. Its matching antigen is unknown. The data originate from a study of T-cell reconstitution after alpha-beta-depleted transplantation in children. Study results and caveats: It was surviving recipient T cells and thymic progenitors that gave some patients high TCRbeta diversity at day 60. The origin of alpha-beta T cells about two months after transplant was reportedly several hundred expanded graft clones.

Preparation of the TCRbeta library involved a method that used unique molecular identifiers. One entry per CDR3 protein results from TCRdb running MiXCR on the PCR reads. The sample contains roughly 100,000 distinct CDR3 sequences, approximately 5.4% of which appear only once. The origin of this receptor is a female patient aged 2 to 10 who had a stem cell transplant for Fanconi anemia, so the T cells may come from the graft donor. The sample was PBMCs, mostly from graft donor cells, taken 60 days after TCRalphabeta/CD19-depleted stem cell transplant.

The CDR3 DNA reads TGCGCCAGCAGTCAAAAGAGGGAGCAGTTCTTC. Protein: CASSQKREQFF. The J gene is TRBJ2-1, the V gene TRBV23-1, with D uncertain. TRBV23-1 is sorted into the ORF group, with uncertain function. Trimming shortened V by 2 bases and J by 10 bases, and 6 bases separated the two germline ends. CDR3 size: 11 residues.